This T cell receptor beta chain was sequenced during a study of siplizumab effects on memory and regulatory T cells. Overall study findings and caveats: In siplizumab cultures, the suppressive function of proliferating Tregs remained unconfirmed. Naive T cells seemed more diverse than memory cells; they also seemed major alloresponse contributors.

The repertoire was sequenced with immunoSEQ multiplex PCR; TCRdb's copy has only in-frame clones and lacks some. Here the sample spans some 100,000 clones, more than 85% being singletons. From germline, CDR1 is SNHLY and CDR2 FYNNEI. Trimming stripped 4 bases from V and 8 bases from J, with 11 bases between. The CDR3 runs 13 residues. This clone was seen once. As yet, its antigen is unknown. This clonotype was obtained from a human donor in good health. Some clones in this sample may be carry-over from other donors' samples. This chain uses TRBV2 with TRBJ1-4; no clear D. Sequenced material: CD4+ T cells sorted from blood. CDR3 sequence (DNA): TGTGCCAGCAGTGCCCTCCCGGGGGAAAAACTGTTTTTT. As protein: CASSALPGEKLFF.